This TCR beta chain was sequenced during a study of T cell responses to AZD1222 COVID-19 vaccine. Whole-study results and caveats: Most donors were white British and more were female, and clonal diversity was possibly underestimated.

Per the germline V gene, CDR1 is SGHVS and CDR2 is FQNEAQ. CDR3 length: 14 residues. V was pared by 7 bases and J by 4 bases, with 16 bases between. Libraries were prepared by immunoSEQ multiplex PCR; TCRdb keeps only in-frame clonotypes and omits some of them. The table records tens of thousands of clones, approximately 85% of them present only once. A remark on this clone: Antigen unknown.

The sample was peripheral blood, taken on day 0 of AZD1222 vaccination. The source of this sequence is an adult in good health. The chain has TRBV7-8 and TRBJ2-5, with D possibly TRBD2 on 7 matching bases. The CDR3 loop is CASIRGGMVETQYF. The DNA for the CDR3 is TGTGCCAGCATCCGCGGGGGCATGGTAGAGACCCAGTACTTC.